This T cell receptor (beta chain) was profiled in a study of molecular identifiers for immune sequencing clone quantification. About the research overall: In replicates, RNA taken from roughly 20,000 or 100,000 naive CD8 cells was divided five ways, and four portions underwent sequencing.

This clonotype was observed at least ten times. Its antigen is as yet unknown. Study-level findings and limits: Clones exceeding 20 RNA copies carried over 98% of effector molecules but under 1% of naive-cell molecules.

Library preparation followed earlier protocols using designated TCR primers. TCRdb reprocessed the PCR reads via MiXCR and lists one record per CDR3 protein. The sample lists approximately 100,000 distinct CDR3 sequences, under 40% seen once, with less than 5% in the top ten. Germline values: CDR1 SEHNR, CDR2 FQNEAQ (reference sequence). V was pared by 6 bases and J by 6 bases, with 11 bases between. The CDR3 loop spans 13 amino acids. The sequenced material came from naive CD8+ T cells from blood, with Jurkat cell RNA spiked in. The sample's subset: FACS-sorted CD8+CD4-CCR7+CD45RA+ naive T cells. The origin of this receptor is a human donor in good health. Some libraries in this study had Jurkat cell RNA spiked in. This chain joins TRBV7-9 and TRBJ2-2; possible D gene TRBD2, 6 bases. The CDR3 region is CASRAGLSGELFF. DNA for the CDR3: TGTGCCAGCAGAGCGGGTCTGTCCGGGGAGCTGTTTTTT.